This T cell receptor (beta chain) was obtained from a study of cytomegalovirus exposure and HLA in healthy donors. Notes on the study in general: Analyses of presence/absence relied on an assumption of roughly uniform sequencing depth across donors.

Trimming took 6 bases from V and 5 from J, leaving 17 bases between them. Germline values: CDR1 SGHRS, CDR2 YFSETQ. The CDR3 extends over 14 amino acids. The table lists this clone with a few counts. The antigen is undetermined. PCR primers comprised 60 Vbeta and 13 Jbeta primers. Clones were sequenced by immunoSEQ multiplex PCR, and TCRdb holds only the in-frame ones, with some missing. Of roughly 150,000 clones in the sample, 75% to 90% are singletons; the top ten hold about 2.3%. The chain carries TRBV5-1 and TRBJ2-5; TRBD2 is a possible D gene (6 bases). The material sequenced was PBMCs. The TCR was taken from a male donor in good health and CMV-seronegative. The chain's CDR3 is CASMRDQPTETQYF. The CDR3, as DNA: TGCGCCAGCATGCGGGACCAACCCACGGAGACCCAGTACTTC. Together with reference TRBV5-1 and TRBJ2-5, the CDR3 gives the full variable domain: KAGVTQTPRYLIKTRGQQVTLSCSPISGHRSVSWYQQTPGQGLQFLFEYFSETQRNKGNFPGRFSGRQFSNSRSEMNVSTLELGDSALYLCASMRDQPTETQYFGPGTRLLVL.